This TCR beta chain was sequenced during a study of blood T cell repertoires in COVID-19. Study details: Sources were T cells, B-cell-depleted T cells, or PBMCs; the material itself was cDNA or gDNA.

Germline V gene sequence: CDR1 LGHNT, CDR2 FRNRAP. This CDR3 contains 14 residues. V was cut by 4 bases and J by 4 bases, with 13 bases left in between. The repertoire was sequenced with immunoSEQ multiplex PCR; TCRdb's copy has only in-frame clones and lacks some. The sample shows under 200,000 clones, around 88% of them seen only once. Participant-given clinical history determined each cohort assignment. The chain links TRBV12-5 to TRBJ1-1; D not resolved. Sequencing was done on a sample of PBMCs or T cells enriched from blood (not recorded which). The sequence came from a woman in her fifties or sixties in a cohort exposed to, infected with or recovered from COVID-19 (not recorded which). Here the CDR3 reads CASGSQAVGTEAFF. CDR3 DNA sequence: TGTGCTAGTGGTTCCCAAGCGGTGGGCACTGAAGCTTTCTTT.